Each of the 24 T cell receptor beta chains below was sequenced from the same sample in a study of cytomegalovirus exposure and HLA in healthy donors. The PCR ran on 60 Vbeta and 13 Jbeta primers. The data were produced by immunoSEQ multiplex PCR, yet TCRdb's version contains in-frame clones alone and is incomplete. The table lists some 190,000 clones, about 80% of them singletons. The sample comprised PBMCs. The origin of the receptors is a young man in good health and CMV-seronegative.

V usage is TRBV7-3 and J usage is TRBJ2-1; the match to TRBD2 covers 9 bases. From germline, CDR1 is SGHTA and CDR2 FQGTGA. Unmatched junction bases numbered 5, after V lost 2 bases and J lost 6 bases. The CDR3 totals 15 residues. Here the CDR3 DNA reads TGTGCCAGCAGCTTAGGCGGGGGGGCCTCCAATGAGCAGTTCTTC. Translation gives CASSLGGGASNEQFF.

The CDR3 region is CASSPPGQANSYNEQFF. The CDR3 region has the DNA TGTGCCAGCTCACCACCGGGACAGGCAAACTCCTACAATGAGCAGTTCTTC. The V gene is TRBV18, the J gene TRBJ2-1; 8 bases are shared with TRBD1. This CDR3 spans 17 amino acids. V lost 0 bases to trimming and J lost 0 bases; unmatched junction nucleotides: 4. CDR1 and CDR2 (germline): KGHSH, LQKENI.

CDR3 sequence reads: CAWSVGSEAFF. CDR3 nucleotide sequence: TGTGCCTGGAGTGTGGGGAGTGAAGCTTTCTTT. The rearrangement uses TRBV30 and TRBJ1-1; D uncertain. CDR1 and CDR2 from the germline V gene are GTSNPN and SVGIG (reference sequence). V lost 0 bases to trimming and J lost 7 bases, with 6 bases between them. The CDR3 sequence is 11 residues long.

There are a few counts of this clone. This chain links TRBV5-1 with TRBJ2-3, with 7 bases that match TRBD2. There are 16 residues in the CDR3. The V segment lost 0 bases and the J segment 0 bases; nucleotides outside the gene matches: 4. Germline-derived CDR1 and CDR2 are SGHRS and YFSETQ. The CDR3 nucleotides are TGCGCCAGCAGCTTGGAAGGAGCGGGAAGCACAGATACGCAGTATTTT. Amino acids: CASSLEGAGSTDTQYF.

The table lists this clone with a few counts. In nucleotides, the CDR3 is TGCGCCAGCAGCGCCGTGGGTAGCGGGTCATACGAGCAGTACTTC. Residues: CASSAVGSGSYEQYF. The chain employs TRBV5-1 and TRBJ2-7, with TRBD2 identical over 7 bases. V dropped 4 bases and J dropped 4; count of bases not matched to a gene: 11. The germline V gene encodes CDR1 SGHRS and CDR2 YFSETQ. The CDR3 loop spans 15 amino acids.

This chain connects TRBV9 to TRBJ1-2; D not resolved. This CDR3 spans 14 amino acids. Trimming stripped 0 bases from V and 4 bases from J, with 10 bases between. Germline assignment: CDR1 SGDLS and CDR2 YYNGEE. The CDR3 sequence is CASSVGDYFYGYTF. The CDR3 bases are TGTGCCAGCAGCGTAGGTGACTACTTCTATGGCTACACCTTC.

This chain joins TRBV29-1 and TRBJ2-7; maybe TRBD1 (5 bases). Germline lookup yields CDR1 SQVTM and CDR2 ANQGSEA. The ends were cut back, 0 bases at V and 7 bases at J, with 13 bases in the middle. This CDR3 comprises 13 residues. The CDR3 DNA reads as TGCAGCGTTGAAGATGGGGCCCCGGTTGAGCAGTACTTC. Its translation: CSVEDGAPVEQYF.

The chain uses TRBV11-3 and TRBJ2-2; unclear D gene. The germline V gene encodes CDR1 SGHNT and CDR2 YENEEA. The germline V and J ends were trimmed by 5 bases and 1 base, with 11 bases remaining between them. The CDR3 contains 15 residues. CDR3 region: CASSPRSVNTGELFF. CDR3 sequence (DNA): TGTGCCAGCAGCCCCAGGTCAGTGAACACCGGGGAGCTGTTTTTT.

This chain connects TRBV7-2 to TRBJ2-5; D might be TRBD1 (6 bases). This CDR3 has 16 amino acids. The V end was cut by 5 bases, the J end by 4 bases, with 20 bases between. CDR1 and CDR2 (germline): SGHTA, FQGNSA. The CDR3 DNA sequence: TGTGCCAGCAGCCGGGGTTGGAGTGGGGGCTCAGAGACCCAGTACTTC. Protein: CASSRGWSGGSETQYF.

J is TRBJ2-3 and V is TRBV30; 9 bases agree with TRBD2. The germline CDR1 and CDR2 sequences are GTSNPN and SVGIG (reference sequence). The CDR3 loop spans 13 amino acids. The junction had 2 bases not matched to a gene; V was cut back by 3 bases and J by 4 bases. The CDR3 nucleotides read TGTGCCTGGAGATTAGCGGGAGCAGATACGCAGTATTTT. Protein: CAWRLAGADTQYF.

The rearrangement joins TRBV19 to TRBJ2-3; 8 bases line up with TRBD1. Trimming at V came to 7 bases and at J to 1 base, leaving 7 bases not matched to a gene. Per the germline V gene, CDR1 is LNHDA and CDR2 is SQIVND (reference sequence). The CDR3 extends over 15 amino acids. CDR3 sequence reads: CASNKDRVRTDTQYF. CDR3 bases: TGTGCCAGTAACAAGGACAGGGTTCGCACAGATACGCAGTATTTT.

The chain carries TRBV6-6 and TRBJ2-2; 7 bases are a match to TRBD2. The germline CDR1 and CDR2 sequences are MNHNY and SVGAGI (reference sequence). After removal of 6 bases from V and 4 bases from J, the junction contained 11 bases not matched to a gene. This CDR3 is built from 16 residues. In DNA form, the CDR3 reads TGTGCCAGCAGGAGGGGCAGCGGGATCGGCACCGGGGAGCTGTTTTTT. Amino acid sequence: CASRRGSGIGTGELFF.

The chain employs TRBV30 and TRBJ2-5, with D uncertain. V gave up 2 bases and J gave up 1 base, with 8 bases separating them. CDR3 length equals 13 residues. The germline V gene encodes CDR1 GTSNPN and CDR2 SVGIG (reference sequence). CDR3 amino acids: CAWSFSGQETQYF. The CDR3 DNA reads TGTGCCTGGAGTTTCTCGGGCCAAGAGACCCAGTACTTC.

The rearrangement uses TRBV5-6 and TRBJ2-2; TRBD1 might be the D (6 bases). V gave up 2 bases and J gave up 9 bases, with 20 bases separating them. There are 16 residues in the CDR3. Looked up from germline, CDR1 is SGHDT and CDR2 is YYEEEE. CDR3 nucleotides: TGTGCCAGCAGCTTTACCTGGCAGGACAGTGGCCGGGAGCTGTTTTTT. Its protein product is CASSFTWQDSGRELFF.

This clone has only a few counts. The chain uses TRBV14 and TRBJ1-1, with a possible D match to TRBD1 (5 bases). In germline, CDR1 is SGHDN, CDR2 FVKESK. V gave up 3 bases and J gave up 3 bases, with 17 bases separating them. The CDR3 totals 16 residues. CDR3 sequence reads: CASSHRRGGYHTEAFF. Written as DNA, the CDR3 is TGTGCCAGCAGCCATCGAAGGGGAGGGTACCACACTGAAGCTTTCTTT.

The chain carries TRBV7-9 and TRBJ2-3, with a weak D call TRBD1 (6 bases). The V gene's germline CDR1 is SEHNR and CDR2 FQNEAQ (reference sequence). Trimming removed 3 bases from V and 5 bases from J, with 9 bases in between. This CDR3 has 13 amino acids. The CDR3 DNA sequence: TGTGCCAGCAGCTTGTTACAGGGAGATACGCAGTATTTT. Translating gives CASSLLQGDTQYF.

The chain has TRBV6-5 and TRBJ1-2; 7 positions agree with TRBD1. V gave up 5 bases and J gave up 4 bases; unmatched junction bases: 7. This CDR3 has 14 residues. CDR1 and CDR2 from the germline V gene are MNHEY and SVGAGI. CDR3 residues: CASSPLTGSYGYTF. Here the CDR3 DNA reads TGTGCCAGCAGTCCCCTGACAGGGTCCTATGGCTACACCTTC.

This clone was detected once. The gene calls are TRBV4-2 and TRBJ2-3; D remains ambiguous. This CDR3 contains 14 residues. Germline CDR1 and CDR2: LGHNA and YNFKEQ. Trimming left V 0 bases short and J 6 bases short, with 10 bases between. DNA for the CDR3: TGTGCCAGCAGCCAAGAAAACGGTATCGATACGCAGTATTTT. Its translation: CASSQENGIDTQYF.

This clone was found a few times. The chain joins TRBV6-5 to TRBJ2-3, with D possibly being TRBD1 (5 bases). Trimming cost V 5 bases and J 2 bases, with 11 bases left between them. This CDR3 is built from 14 residues. Germline V lookup: CDR1 MNHEY, CDR2 SVGAGI. CDR3 in amino acids: CASSRSGPTDTQYF. CDR3 nucleotides: TGTGCCAGCAGTCGCTCAGGGCCCACAGATACGCAGTATTTT.

The rearrangement links TRBV7-9 to TRBJ1-2; D gene uncertain. CDR1 is SEHNR, CDR2 FQNEAQ, per germline (reference sequence). Trimming took off 5 bases at V and 5 bases at J, with 12 bases between the two ends. The length of the CDR3 is 13 residues. CDR3 amino acids: CASSLYVDYGYTF. The CDR3 DNA reads TGTGCCAGCAGCCTATATGTCGATTATGGCTACACCTTC.

The chain is built from TRBV13 and TRBJ2-7; a weak D match, TRBD1 (6 bases). The CDR3 is 15 amino acids. Germline CDR1 reads PRHDT; CDR2 reads FYEKMQ (reference sequence). V lost 5 bases, J lost 0 bases, and 14 bases lay in between. CDR3 residues: CASSLKTGLSYEQYF. The CDR3 DNA reads TGTGCCAGCAGCCTCAAGACAGGTCTCTCCTACGAGCAGTACTTC.

The rearrangement links TRBV19 to TRBJ2-7; D may be TRBD1 (6 bases). Trimming took 2 bases from V and 6 from J, leaving 14 bases between them. The CDR3 is made up of 14 amino acids. Germline lookup yields CDR1 LNHDA and CDR2 SQIVND (reference sequence). In DNA form, the CDR3 reads TGTGCCAGTAGTATAAAGGAACCAGGGGCCGAGCAGTACTTC. Encoded protein: CASSIKEPGAEQYF.

The chain recombines TRBV30 with TRBJ2-7, with 9 bases matching TRBD1. Germline trimming cut 2 bases from V and 9 bases from J; bases unmatched to any gene: 8. This CDR3 comprises 13 residues. Germline CDR1 reads GTSNPN; CDR2 reads SVGIG (reference sequence). The CDR3 DNA follows: TGTGCCTGGAGTCCGGGACAGGGTTGGTTGCAGTACTTC. Protein product: CAWSPGQGWLQYF.

V and J are TRBV10-3 and TRBJ1-1; possibly TRBD1 for D (5 bases). The germline CDR1 and CDR2 sequences are ENHRY and SYGVKD. This CDR3 region has 15 residues. V lost 3 bases, J lost 5 bases, and 16 bases lay in between. The DNA for the CDR3 is TGTGCCATCAGTGATCCCCCGGGGGTAGGGACTGAAGCTTTCTTT. This gives the protein CAISDPPGVGTEAFF.